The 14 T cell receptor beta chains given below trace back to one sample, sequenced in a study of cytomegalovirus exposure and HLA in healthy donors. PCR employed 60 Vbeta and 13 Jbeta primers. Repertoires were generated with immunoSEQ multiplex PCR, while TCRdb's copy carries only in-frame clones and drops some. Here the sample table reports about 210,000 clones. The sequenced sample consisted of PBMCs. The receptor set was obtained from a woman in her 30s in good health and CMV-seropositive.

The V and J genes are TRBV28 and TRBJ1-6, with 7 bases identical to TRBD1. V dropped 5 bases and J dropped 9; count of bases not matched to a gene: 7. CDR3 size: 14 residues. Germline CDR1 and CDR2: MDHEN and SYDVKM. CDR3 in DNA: TGTGCCAGCAGTCCCGACAGGGAGAGTTCACCCCTCCACTTT. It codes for CASSPDRESSPLHF.

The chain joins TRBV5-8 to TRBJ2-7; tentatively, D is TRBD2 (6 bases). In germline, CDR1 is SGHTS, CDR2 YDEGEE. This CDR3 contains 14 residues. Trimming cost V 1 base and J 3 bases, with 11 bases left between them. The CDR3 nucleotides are TGTGCCAGCAGCTTGACTAGCACCTACTACGAGCAGTACTTC. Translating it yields CASSLTSTYYEQYF.

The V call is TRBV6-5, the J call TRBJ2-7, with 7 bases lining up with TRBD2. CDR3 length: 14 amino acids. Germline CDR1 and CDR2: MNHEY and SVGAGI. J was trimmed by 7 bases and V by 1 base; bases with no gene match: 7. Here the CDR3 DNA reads TGTGCCAGCAGTTACTTTCGGGGGGTGGGGGAGCAGTACTTC. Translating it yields CASSYFRGVGEQYF.

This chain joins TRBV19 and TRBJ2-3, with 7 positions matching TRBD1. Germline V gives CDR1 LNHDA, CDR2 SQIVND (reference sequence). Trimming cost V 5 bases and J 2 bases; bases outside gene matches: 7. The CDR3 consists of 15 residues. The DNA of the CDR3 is TGTGCCAGTAGTGCCCGGGACAGTGTCACAGATACGCAGTATTTT. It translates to CASSARDSVTDTQYF. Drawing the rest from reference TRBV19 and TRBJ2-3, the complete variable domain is DGGITQSPKYLFRKEGQNVTLSCEQNLNHDAMYWYRQDPGQGLRLIYYSQIVNDFQKGDIAEGYSVSREKKESFPLTVTSAQKNPTAFYLCASSARDSVTDTQYFGPGTRLTVL.

CDR3 in amino acids: CASSLADNEQFF. The CDR3 coding sequence is TGTGCCAGCAGCTTAGCCGACAATGAGCAGTTCTTC. J is TRBJ2-1 and V is TRBV7-2; D unresolved. CDR3 length equals 12 residues. With 0 bases removed from V and 5 bases from J, the gap between germline ends came to 2 bases. The germline V gene encodes CDR1 SGHTA and CDR2 FQGNSA.

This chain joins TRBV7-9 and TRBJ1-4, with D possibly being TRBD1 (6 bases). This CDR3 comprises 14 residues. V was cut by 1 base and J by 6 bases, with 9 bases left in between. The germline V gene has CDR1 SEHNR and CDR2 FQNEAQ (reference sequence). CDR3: CASSLDRVHEKLFF. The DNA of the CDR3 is TGTGCCAGCAGCTTAGACAGGGTTCATGAAAAACTGTTTTTT.

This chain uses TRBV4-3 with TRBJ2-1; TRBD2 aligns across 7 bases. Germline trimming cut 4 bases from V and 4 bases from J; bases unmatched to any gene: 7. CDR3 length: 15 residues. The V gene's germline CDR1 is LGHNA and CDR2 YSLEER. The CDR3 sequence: CASSPGTITYNEQFF. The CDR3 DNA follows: TGCGCCAGCAGCCCCGGGACTATTACTTACAATGAGCAGTTCTTC.

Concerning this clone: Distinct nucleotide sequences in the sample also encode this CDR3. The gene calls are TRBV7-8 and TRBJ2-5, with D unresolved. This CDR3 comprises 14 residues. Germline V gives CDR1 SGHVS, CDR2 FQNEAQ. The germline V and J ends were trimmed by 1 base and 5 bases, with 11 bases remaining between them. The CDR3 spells CASSLGTNRETQYF. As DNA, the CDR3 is TGTGCCAGCAGCTTAGGCACTAACCGGGAGACCCAGTACTTC.

In DNA form, the CDR3 reads TGTGCCAGCAGTGCATCAGGGGGCGGAAACACCATATATTTT. It translates to CASSASGGGNTIYF. The rearrangement links TRBV27 to TRBJ1-3; 8 bases match TRBD1. CDR3 size: 14 residues. Germline V CDR1 and CDR2: MNHEY, SMNVEV (reference sequence). With V trimmed by 5 bases and J by 4 bases, 4 bases remained unmatched.

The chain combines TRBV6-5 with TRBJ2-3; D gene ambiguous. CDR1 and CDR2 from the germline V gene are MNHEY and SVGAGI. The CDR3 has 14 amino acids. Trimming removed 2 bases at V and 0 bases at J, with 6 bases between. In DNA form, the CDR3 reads TGTGCCAGCAGTTACCTGTTGAGCACAGATACGCAGTATTTT. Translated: CASSYLLSTDTQYF.

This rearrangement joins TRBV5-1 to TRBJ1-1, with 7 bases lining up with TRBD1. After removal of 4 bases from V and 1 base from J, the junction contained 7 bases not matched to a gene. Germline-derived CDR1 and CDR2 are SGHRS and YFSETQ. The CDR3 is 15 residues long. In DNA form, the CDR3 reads TGCGCCAGCAGCACAAGACAGGGAGCGAACACTGAAGCTTTCTTT. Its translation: CASSTRQGANTEAFF.

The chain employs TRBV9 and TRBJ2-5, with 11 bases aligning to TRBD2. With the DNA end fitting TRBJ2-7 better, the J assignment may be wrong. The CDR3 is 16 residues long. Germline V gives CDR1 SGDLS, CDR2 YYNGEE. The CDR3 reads CASSVDTSGSLYEQYF. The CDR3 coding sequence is TGTGCCAGCAGCGTAGACACTAGCGGGAGTCTGTACGAGCAGTACTTC.

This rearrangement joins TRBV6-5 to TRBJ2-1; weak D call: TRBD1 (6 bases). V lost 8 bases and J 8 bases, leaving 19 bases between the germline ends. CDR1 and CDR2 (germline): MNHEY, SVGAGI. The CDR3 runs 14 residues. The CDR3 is CASGDRDKTDEQFF. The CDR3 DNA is TGTGCCAGCGGGGACCGGGACAAGACCGATGAGCAGTTCTTC.

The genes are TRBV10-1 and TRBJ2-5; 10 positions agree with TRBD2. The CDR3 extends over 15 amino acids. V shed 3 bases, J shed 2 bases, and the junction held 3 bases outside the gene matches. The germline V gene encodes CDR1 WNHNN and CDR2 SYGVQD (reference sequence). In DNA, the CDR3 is TGCGCCAGCAGTGATAGTAGCGGGGGGCAAGAGACCCAGTACTTC. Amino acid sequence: CASSDSSGGQETQYF.